Listed below are T cell receptor beta chains from one sample, sequenced in a study of T cell responses to AZD1222 COVID-19 vaccine. Clones were sequenced by immunoSEQ multiplex PCR, and TCRdb holds only the in-frame ones, with some missing. The table lists some 150,000 clones, 70% to 90% of them singletons. Material: peripheral blood, obtained 28 days after the second AZD1222 dose. These receptors all stem from an adult who received the AZD1222 COVID-19 vaccine. Each CDR3 is given with its conserved first and last residue. D genes are given only for firm matches. Clone size is shown for a subset of rows, as once, few, many or a class of expanded clone.

clone size	J gene	V gene	D gene	CDR3 DNA	CDR3 protein
NA	TRBJ2-3	TRBV6-4	NA	TGTGCCAGCAGTGTAGCACCCGCTAGCACAGATACGCAGTATTTT	CASSVAPASTDTQYF
NA	TRBJ1-4	TRBV15	NA	TGTGCCACCCGACGAAGGGGGGGCGTAGTAGCTAATGAAAAACTGTTTTTT	CATRRRGGVVANEKLFF
NA	TRBJ2-3	TRBV19	NA	TGTGCCAGTAGTATAGCGCTAGCGAGCACAGATACGCAGTATTTT	CASSIALASTDTQYF
NA	TRBJ2-1	TRBV4-2	NA	TGTGCCAGCAGTCTCGGCCTGGGGTACAATGAGCAGTTCTTC	CASSLGLGYNEQFF
NA	TRBJ2-7	TRBV13	NA	TGTGCCAGCAGCTTGGGAGCAGGGAGGCACGAGCAGTACTTC	CASSLGAGRHEQYF
NA	TRBJ2-2	TRBV12-5	TRBD2	TGTGCTAGTGGTTCCGGACTAGTTTCCGGGGAGCTGTTTTTT	CASGSGLVSGELFF
NA	TRBJ2-1	TRBV29-1	TRBD2	TGCAGCGTTGATTGGAGCGGGAGAACCTACAATGAGCAGTTCTTC	CSVDWSGRTYNEQFF
NA	TRBJ1-2	TRBV3-1/TRBV3-2	TRBD1	TGTGCCAGCGCCATTACACAGGGGGCTGATGGCTACACCTTC	CASAITQGADGYTF
once	TRBJ2-5	TRBV3-1/TRBV3-2	NA	TGTGCCAGCAGCCTCCGGGAGAAGGAGACCCAGTACTTC	CASSLREKETQYF
once	TRBJ2-7	TRBV6-6	NA	TGTGCCAGCAGTACTGATGGATCCTACGAGCAGTACTTC	CASSTDGSYEQYF
NA	TRBJ2-2	TRBV5-6	NA	TGTGCCAGCAGCTTGTGGGCTGGGAGCGGCACCGGGGAGCTGTTTTTT	CASSLWAGSGTGELFF
once	TRBJ2-3	TRBV27	NA	TGTGCCAGCAGTCCACGACTAAATCGGGATACGCAGTATTTT	CASSPRLNRDTQYF
NA	TRBJ1-4	TRBV19	NA	TGTGCCAGTAGTATACGCCTTTCTGAAAAACTGTTTTTT	CASSIRLSEKLFF
NA	TRBJ2-7	TRBV6-1	TRBD1	TGTGCCAGCAGTGAACTACAGGGGGGCTCCTACGAGCAGTACTTC	CASSELQGGSYEQYF
NA	TRBJ1-2	TRBV14	NA	TGTGCCAGCAGCCCCACTGGGGGCAACTATGGCTACACCTTC	CASSPTGGNYGYTF
NA	TRBJ2-1	TRBV4-1	NA	TGCGCCAGCAGCCAAGTGGGGCGGGGTCGTCGAAATGAGCAGTTCTTC	CASSQVGRGRRNEQFF
NA	TRBJ2-7	TRBV6-5	NA	TGTGCCAGCGGGGAGTGGGACGGGAGTTTTTACGAGCAGTACTTC	CASGEWDGSFYEQYF
few	TRBJ1-2	TRBV27	NA	TGTGCCAGCAGCCCGGGCCCCCTACAAAGCAACGGCTATGGCTACACCTTC	CASSPGPLQSNGYGYTF
NA	TRBJ2-1	TRBV5-1	NA	TGCGCCAGCAGCTATCGAAATGAGCAGTTCTTC	CASSYRNEQFF
NA	TRBJ1-1	TRBV10-2	NA	TGCGCCAGCAGTGTGGGAGGGTCGAACACTGAAGCTTTCTTT	CASSVGGSNTEAFF
once	TRBJ1-1	TRBV19	NA	TGTGCCAGTAGTCCTCTTTCTGGGGCGGGGAATGAAGCTTTCTTT	CASSPLSGAGNEAFF
NA	TRBJ2-1	TRBV24-1	NA	TGTGCCACCAGTCCAGGGAGTGATGAGCAGTTCTTC	CATSPGSDEQFF
NA	TRBJ1-1	TRBV15	NA	TGTGCCACCAGCAAGGCACTTCAGGACACTGAAGCTTTCTTT	CATSKALQDTEAFF
once	TRBJ2-5	TRBV29-1	NA	TGCAGCGTTGAAGCGAGGGCCCGACAAGAGACCCAGTACTTC	CSVEARARQETQYF
NA	TRBJ2-3	TRBV2	NA	TGTGCCAGCAGCTTTTACTGGAAGAGTACAGATACGCAGTATTTT	CASSFYWKSTDTQYF
NA	TRBJ2-7	TRBV15	TRBD2	TGTGCCTCGCGGGGGTCCACTTCCTACGAGCAGTACTTC	CASRGSTSYEQYF
once	TRBJ1-4	TRBV5-6	NA	TGTGCCAGCAGCCGCACGAGGGGGAATGAAAAACTGTTTTTT	CASSRTRGNEKLFF
NA	TRBJ2-3	TRBV11-3	TRBD2	TGTGCCAGCAGCTCAGCGGGAAACACGCAGTATTTT	CASSSAGNTQYF
NA	TRBJ2-3	TRBV5-1	TRBD2	TGCGCCAGCAGCGAGGGACTAGCGGGAATTTTCACAGATACGCAGTATTTT	CASSEGLAGIFTDTQYF
NA	TRBJ2-7	TRBV7-2	TRBD2	TGTGCCAGCAGGAACTACGGAGAAGGAGCGGGGGCTTTGTACGAGCAGTACTTC	CASRNYGEGAGALYEQYF
NA	TRBJ2-3	TRBV6-5	TRBD2	TGTGCCAGCAAGCGGGGGGGCACAGATACGCAGTATTTT	CASKRGGTDTQYF
NA	TRBJ1-1	TRBV6-2/TRBV6-3	TRBD1	TGTGCCAGCAGTTATCAACAGGGGCGTTTCCCCTACCTTGAAGCTTTCTTT	CASSYQQGRFPYLEAFF
once	TRBJ2-1	TRBV7-9	NA	TGTGCCAGCAGCTTTTCGGACAACTACAATGAGCAGTTCTTC	CASSFSDNYNEQFF
few	TRBJ1-5	TRBV19	NA	TGTGCCAGTGGGGGAACTGGCAATCAGCCCCAGCATTTT	CASGGTGNQPQHF
NA	TRBJ1-6	TRBV6-4	NA	TGTGCCAGCTCTCCCAGGGGAACTAATTCACCCCTCCACTTT	CASSPRGTNSPLHF
NA	TRBJ2-7	TRBV3-1/TRBV3-2	NA	TGTGCCAGCACACGGGGGTTCAGAAACCTCTACGAGCAGTACTTC	CASTRGFRNLYEQYF
NA	TRBJ2-1	TRBV19	TRBD2	TGTGCCAGTAGTAAGACTAGCGGGAACAATGAGCAGTTCTTC	CASSKTSGNNEQFF
NA	TRBJ1-4	TRBV30	TRBD1	TGTGCCTTGGTAGGGACGGAGGGGGCTGTTAATGAAAAACTGTTTTTT	CALVGTEGAVNEKLFF
NA	TRBJ2-7	TRBV10-1	NA	TGCGCCAGCTCCGGACGGGGCCTCTCCTACGAGCAGTACTTC	CASSGRGLSYEQYF
NA	TRBJ1-3	TRBV25-1	NA	TGTGCCAGCTCTACGGGGGAACGTCCCCCCGGAAACACCATATATTTT	CASSTGERPPGNTIYF
NA	TRBJ1-2	TRBV10-3	TRBD1	TGTGCCATCAGTGAGTCTAGCGGACAGGGACCTAACTATGGCTACACCTTC	CAISESSGQGPNYGYTF
NA	TRBJ1-1	TRBV7-9	TRBD1	TGTGCCAGCAGCCCTCCCAGGGGGTATAATACTGAAGCTTTCTTT	CASSPPRGYNTEAFF
NA	TRBJ1-2	TRBV7-9	NA	TGTGCCAGCAGCTCCCCGGGTGGCTACACCTTC	CASSSPGGYTF
few	TRBJ1-2	TRBV30	NA	TGTGCCTGGAGTGTACTTTTACAGGGAGAAAGCTATGGCTACACCTTC	CAWSVLLQGESYGYTF
NA	TRBJ1-5	TRBV29-1	NA	TGCAGCGTTGAATTGGGGCTGCGACGGCCCCAGCATTTT	CSVELGLRRPQHF
NA	TRBJ1-4	TRBV2	NA	TGTGCCAGCAAACTCCGGGGGGGAACAACTAATGAAAAACTGTTTTTT	CASKLRGGTTNEKLFF
NA	TRBJ1-1	TRBV2	NA	TGTGCCAGCAGTTTGTTAGGGAAGAACACTGAAGCTTTCTTT	CASSLLGKNTEAFF
NA	TRBJ1-2	TRBV28	NA	TGTGCCAGCAGTTTAGGGGTCTATGGCTACACCTTC	CASSLGVYGYTF
NA	TRBJ1-4	TRBV5-5	NA	TGTGCCAGCAGCTGGGCGGGTGGTGAAAAACTGTTTTTT	CASSWAGGEKLFF
NA	TRBJ1-2	TRBV10-1	NA	TGCGCCAGCAGCTCCGGGACAACCTATGGCTACACCTTC	CASSSGTTYGYTF
few	TRBJ2-3	TRBV12-3/TRBV12-4	TRBD2	TGTGCCAGCATAGCGGGCCCGGGGGCGCAGTATTTT	CASIAGPGAQYF
NA	TRBJ2-1	TRBV18	TRBD1	TGTGCCAGCTCACCACCGGGACAGGGCCGTTACAATGAGCAGTTCTTC	CASSPPGQGRYNEQFF
NA	TRBJ2-1	TRBV14	TRBD2	TGTGCCAGCAGCCAAGAACTAGCGGGCTCCTACAATGAGCAGTTCTTC	CASSQELAGSYNEQFF
NA	TRBJ1-3	TRBV6-1	NA	TGTGCCAGCAGTGAAAGGGGTGCAGGGTCTGGAAACACCATATATTTT	CASSERGAGSGNTIYF
NA	TRBJ2-3	TRBV7-7	TRBD2	TGTGCTAGCAGCTTAGGCGGGAGTGTCGCAGATACGCAGTATTTT	CASSLGGSVADTQYF